The 5 T cell receptor beta chains in this list originate from one sample, sequenced in a study of radiotherapy plus CTLA-4 blockade in lung cancer. The assay was immunoSEQ multiplex PCR, and TCRdb's table has in-frame clones only and misses some. Here the sample spans around 45,000 clones, 70% to 80% being singletons. The sequences come from peripheral blood, collected from a patient treated with radiotherapy plus ipilimumab. Receptors were obtained from a human donor with non-small cell lung cancer who had stable disease on radiotherapy plus ipilimumab.

The chain couples TRBV28 to TRBJ1-5; D remains ambiguous. CDR3 length: 14 residues. Germline V gene sequence: CDR1 MDHEN, CDR2 SYDVKM. The ends were cut back, 6 bases at V and 4 bases at J, with 13 bases in the middle. Written as DNA, the CDR3 is TGTGCCAGCAGCTTAGGGCAGAAGAATCAGCCCCAGCATTTT. It codes for CASSLGQKNQPQHF.

This clone was recorded a few times. The rearrangement uses TRBV5-1 and TRBJ2-5; 9 positions agree with TRBD2. This CDR3 comprises 15 residues. V lost 3 bases, J lost 7 bases, and 10 bases stayed unmatched. Per germline, CDR1 SGHRS and CDR2 YFSETQ. The CDR3 is CASSYSGGTEGTQYF. CDR3 sequence (DNA): TGCGCCAGCAGCTATAGCGGGGGCACTGAGGGGACCCAGTACTTC.

This clone was detected once. The same CDR3 can be traced to other DNA sequences in this sample. The chain is built from TRBV9 and TRBJ1-2, with unresolved D. The CDR3 is made up of 14 amino acids. V was cut by 5 bases and J by 8 bases, with 19 bases left in between. In germline, CDR1 is SGDLS, CDR2 YYNGEE. CDR3 nucleotide sequence: TGTGCCAGCAGAAACCACCCTACACAGTACGGCTACACCTTC. It codes for CASRNHPTQYGYTF.

The chain recombines TRBV4-1 with TRBJ2-1; D is ambiguous. The CDR3 totals 16 residues. V was trimmed by 4 bases and J by 0 bases, leaving 13 bases between them. The germline V gene encodes CDR1 MGHRA and CDR2 YSYEKL. CDR3 sequence: CASSPNSKASYNEQFF. The DNA for the CDR3 is TGCGCCAGCAGCCCCAACAGCAAGGCCTCCTACAATGAGCAGTTCTTC.

The chain is built from TRBV10-3 and TRBJ1-6, with a weak D call TRBD1 (5 bases). CDR3 length: 15 amino acids. The germline CDR1 and CDR2 sequences are ENHRY and SYGVKD. With 8 bases removed from V and 11 bases from J, the gap between germline ends came to 22 bases. The CDR3 region is CAISRAEGYRTPLHF. The DNA for the CDR3 is TGTGCCATCTCCAGGGCCGAAGGTTATAGGACACCCCTCCACTTT.